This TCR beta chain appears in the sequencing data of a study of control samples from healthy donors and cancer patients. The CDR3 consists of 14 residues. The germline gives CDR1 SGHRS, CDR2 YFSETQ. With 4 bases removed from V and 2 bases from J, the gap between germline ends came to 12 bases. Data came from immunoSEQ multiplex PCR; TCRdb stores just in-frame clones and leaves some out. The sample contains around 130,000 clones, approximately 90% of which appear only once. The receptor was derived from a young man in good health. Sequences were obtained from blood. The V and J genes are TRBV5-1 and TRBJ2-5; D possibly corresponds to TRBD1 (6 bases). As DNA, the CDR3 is TGCGCCAGCAGCCAAACTACAGGGCAAGAGACCCAGTACTTC. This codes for CASSQTTGQETQYF.